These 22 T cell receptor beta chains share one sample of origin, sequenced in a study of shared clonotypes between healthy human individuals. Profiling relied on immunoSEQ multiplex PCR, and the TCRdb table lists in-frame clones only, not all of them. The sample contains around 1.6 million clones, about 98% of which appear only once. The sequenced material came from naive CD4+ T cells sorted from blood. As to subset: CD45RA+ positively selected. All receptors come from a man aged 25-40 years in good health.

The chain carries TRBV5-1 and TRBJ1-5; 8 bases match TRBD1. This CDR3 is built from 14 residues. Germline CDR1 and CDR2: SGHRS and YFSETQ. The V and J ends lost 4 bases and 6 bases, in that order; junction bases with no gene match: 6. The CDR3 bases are TGCGCCAGCAGCCTGACAGGGGCGGGTCAGCCCCAGCATTTT. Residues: CASSLTGAGQPQHF.

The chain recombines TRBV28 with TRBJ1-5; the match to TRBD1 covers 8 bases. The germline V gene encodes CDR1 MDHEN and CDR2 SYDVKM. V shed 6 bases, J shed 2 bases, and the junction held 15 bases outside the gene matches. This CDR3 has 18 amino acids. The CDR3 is CASSRGQGVRLGNQPQHF. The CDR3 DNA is TGTGCCAGCAGCCGTGGACAGGGCGTGAGGTTGGGCAATCAGCCCCAGCATTTT.

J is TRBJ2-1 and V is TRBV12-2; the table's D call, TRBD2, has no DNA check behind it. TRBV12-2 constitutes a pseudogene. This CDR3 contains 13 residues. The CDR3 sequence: CASRPGLYNEQFF. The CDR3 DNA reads TGTGCAAGTCGCCCAGGACTATACAATGAGCAGTTCTTC.

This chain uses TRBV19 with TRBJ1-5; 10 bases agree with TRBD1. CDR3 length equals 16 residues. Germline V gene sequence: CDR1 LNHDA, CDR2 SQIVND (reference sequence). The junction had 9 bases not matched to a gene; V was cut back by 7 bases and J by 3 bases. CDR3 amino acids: CASNSRDRGVNQPQHF. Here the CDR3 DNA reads TGTGCCAGTAACTCTCGGGACAGGGGAGTCAATCAGCCCCAGCATTTT.

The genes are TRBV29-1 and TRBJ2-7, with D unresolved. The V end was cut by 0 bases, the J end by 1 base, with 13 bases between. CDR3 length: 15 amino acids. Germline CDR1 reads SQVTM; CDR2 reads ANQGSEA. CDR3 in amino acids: CSVEERTLVSYEQYF. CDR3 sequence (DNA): TGCAGCGTTGAAGAGAGGACCCTGGTATCCTACGAGCAGTACTTC.

As DNA, the CDR3 is TGTGCCAGCAGTTTGATTGGGATACTTGAAGCTTTCTTT. Amino acid sequence: CASSLIGILEAFF. The rearrangement links TRBV28 to TRBJ1-1; D not certain. The V end lost 3 bases, the J end lost 7 bases, and 12 bases lay between the germline ends. Germline V CDR1 and CDR2: MDHEN, SYDVKM. This CDR3 contains 13 residues.

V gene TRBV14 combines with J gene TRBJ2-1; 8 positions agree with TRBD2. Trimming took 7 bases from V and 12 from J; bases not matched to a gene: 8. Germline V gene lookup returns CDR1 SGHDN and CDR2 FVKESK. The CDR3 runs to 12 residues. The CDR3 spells CASNRGGRRQFF. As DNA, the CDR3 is TGTGCCAGCAACCGGGGGGGACGCCGGCAGTTCTTC.

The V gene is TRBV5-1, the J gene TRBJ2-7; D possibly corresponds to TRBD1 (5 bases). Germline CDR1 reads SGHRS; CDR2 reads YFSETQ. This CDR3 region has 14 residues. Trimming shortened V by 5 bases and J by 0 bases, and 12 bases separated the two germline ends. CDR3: CASRPQGSSYEQYF. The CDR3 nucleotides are TGCGCCAGCAGGCCGCAGGGTTCCTCCTACGAGCAGTACTTC. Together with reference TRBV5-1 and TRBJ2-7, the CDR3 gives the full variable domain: KAGVTQTPRYLIKTRGQQVTLSCSPISGHRSVSWYQQTPGQGLQFLFEYFSETQRNKGNFPGRFSGRQFSNSRSEMNVSTLELGDSALYLCASRPQGSSYEQYFGPGTRLTVT.

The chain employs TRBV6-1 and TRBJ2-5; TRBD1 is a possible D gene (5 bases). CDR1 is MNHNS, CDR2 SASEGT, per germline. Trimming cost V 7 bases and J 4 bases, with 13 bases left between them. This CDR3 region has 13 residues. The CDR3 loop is CASTSRAGETQYF. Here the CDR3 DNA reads TGTGCCAGCACATCCAGGGCCGGAGAGACCCAGTACTTC.

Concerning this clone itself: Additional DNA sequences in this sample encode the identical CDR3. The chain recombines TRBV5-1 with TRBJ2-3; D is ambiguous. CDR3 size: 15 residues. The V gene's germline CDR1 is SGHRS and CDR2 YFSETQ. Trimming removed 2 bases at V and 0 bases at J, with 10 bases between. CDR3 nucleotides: TGCGCCAGCAGCTTAGGTGGCGGAAGCACAGATACGCAGTATTTT. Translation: CASSLGGGSTDTQYF.

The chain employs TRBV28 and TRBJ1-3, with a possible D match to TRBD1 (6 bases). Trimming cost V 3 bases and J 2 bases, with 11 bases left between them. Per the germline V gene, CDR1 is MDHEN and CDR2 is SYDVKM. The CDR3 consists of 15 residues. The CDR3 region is CASSFAGGTGNTIYF. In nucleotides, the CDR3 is TGTGCCAGCAGTTTCGCCGGGGGCACTGGAAACACCATATATTTT.

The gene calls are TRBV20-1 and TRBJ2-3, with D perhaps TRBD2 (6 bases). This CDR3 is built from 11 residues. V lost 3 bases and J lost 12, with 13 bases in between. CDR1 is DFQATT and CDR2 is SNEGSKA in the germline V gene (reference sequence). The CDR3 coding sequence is TGCAGTGCTAGGAGGGACTTGGACCAGTATTTT. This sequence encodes CSARRDLDQYF.

The CDR3 region has the DNA TGTGCCAGCATGGGACCCGAAAAACTGTTTTTT. As protein: CASMGPEKLFF. The gene calls are TRBV6-6 and TRBJ1-4; D possibly corresponds to TRBD1 (5 bases). CDR1 MNHNY and CDR2 SVGAGI come from the germline V gene (reference sequence). The CDR3 spans 11 residues. Trimming cost V 7 bases and J 8 bases, with 8 bases left between them.

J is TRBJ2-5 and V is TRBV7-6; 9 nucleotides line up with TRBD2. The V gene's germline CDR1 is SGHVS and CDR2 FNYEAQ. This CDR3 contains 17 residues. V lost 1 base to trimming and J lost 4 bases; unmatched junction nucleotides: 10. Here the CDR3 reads CASSLGGRAVFIETQYF. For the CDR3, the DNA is TGTGCCAGCAGCTTAGGCGGGAGGGCCGTATTTATAGAGACCCAGTACTTC.

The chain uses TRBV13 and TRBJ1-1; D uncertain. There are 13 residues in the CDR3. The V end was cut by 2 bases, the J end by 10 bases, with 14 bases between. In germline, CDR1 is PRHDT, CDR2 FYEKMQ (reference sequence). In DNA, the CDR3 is TGTGCCAGCAGCTTACGTAGGGCGAGTGGAGCTTTCTTT. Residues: CASSLRRASGAFF.

The CDR3 loop is CASSSGTRGRNRYEQYF. As DNA, the CDR3 is TGTGCCAGCAGCTCTGGGACTAGGGGCAGGAACCGGTACGAGCAGTACTTC. The chain combines TRBV7-2 with TRBJ2-7; 8 nucleotides line up with TRBD2. There are 17 residues in the CDR3. Germline assignment: CDR1 SGHTA and CDR2 FQGNSA. V trimming: 4 bases; J trimming: 4 bases; junction bases outside the gene matches: 15. The full variable domain, completed using reference TRBV7-2 and TRBJ2-7, is GAGVSQSPSNKVTEKGKDVELRCDPISGHTALYWYRQSLGQGLEFLIYFQGNSAPDKSGLPSDRFSAERTGGSVSTLTIQRTQQEDSAVYLCASSSGTRGRNRYEQYFGPGTRLTVT.

Here the CDR3 DNA reads TGCGCCAGCAGCTTGGATGCCGGGGGACCTGGGGCCAACGTCCTGACTTTC. It specifies CASSLDAGGPGANVLTF. This sequence joins TRBV5-1 and TRBJ2-6, with D possibly matching TRBD2 (6 bases). Trimming pared 0 bases from V and 2 bases from J, leaving 12 bases between. The CDR3 is made up of 17 amino acids. Germline CDR1 is SGHRS and CDR2 is YFSETQ.

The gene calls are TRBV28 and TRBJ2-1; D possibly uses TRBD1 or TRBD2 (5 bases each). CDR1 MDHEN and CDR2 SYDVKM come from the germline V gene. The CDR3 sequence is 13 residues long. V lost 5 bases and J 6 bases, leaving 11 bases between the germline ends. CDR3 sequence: CASSLGRLNEQFF. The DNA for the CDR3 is TGTGCCAGCAGTCTGGGACGTCTCAATGAGCAGTTCTTC. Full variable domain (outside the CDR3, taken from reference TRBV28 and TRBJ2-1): DVKVTQSSRYLVKRTGEKVFLECVQDMDHENMFWYRQDPGLGLRLIYFSYDVKMKEKGDIPEGYSVSREKKERFSLILESASTNQTSMYLCASSLGRLNEQFFGPGTRLTVL.

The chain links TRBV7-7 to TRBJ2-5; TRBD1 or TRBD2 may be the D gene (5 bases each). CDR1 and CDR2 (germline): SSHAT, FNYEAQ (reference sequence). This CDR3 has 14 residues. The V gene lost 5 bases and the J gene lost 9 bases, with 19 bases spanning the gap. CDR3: CASSARDVQDPQYF. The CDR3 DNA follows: TGTGCCAGCAGCGCGAGGGACGTCCAGGATCCCCAGTACTTC.

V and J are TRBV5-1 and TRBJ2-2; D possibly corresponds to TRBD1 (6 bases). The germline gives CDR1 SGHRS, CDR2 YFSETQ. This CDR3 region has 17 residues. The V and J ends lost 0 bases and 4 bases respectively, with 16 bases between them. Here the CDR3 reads CASSLAPQGVSTGELFF. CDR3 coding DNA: TGCGCCAGCAGCTTGGCCCCACAGGGTGTGAGCACCGGGGAGCTGTTTTTT.

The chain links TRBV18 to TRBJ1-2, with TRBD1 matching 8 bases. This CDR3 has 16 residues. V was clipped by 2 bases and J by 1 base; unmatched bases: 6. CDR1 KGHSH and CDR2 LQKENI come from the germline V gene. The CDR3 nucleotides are TGTGCCAGCTCACCATCCGTTGACAGGGGTAACTATGGCTACACCTTC. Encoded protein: CASSPSVDRGNYGYTF. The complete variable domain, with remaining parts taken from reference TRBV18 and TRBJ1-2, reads NAGVMQNPRHLVRRRGQEARLRCSPMKGHSHVYWYRQLPEEGLKFMVYLQKENIIDESGMPKERFSAEFPKEGPSILRIQQVVRGDSAAYFCASSPSVDRGNYGYTFGSGTRLTVV.

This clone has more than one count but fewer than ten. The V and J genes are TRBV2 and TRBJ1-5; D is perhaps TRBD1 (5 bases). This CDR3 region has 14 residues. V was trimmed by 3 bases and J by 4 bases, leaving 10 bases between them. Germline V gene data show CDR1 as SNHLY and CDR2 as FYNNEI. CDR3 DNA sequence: TGTGCCAGCAGTGAGTCCAGGGTGAATCAGCCCCAGCATTTT. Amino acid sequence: CASSESRVNQPQHF.